This T cell receptor beta chain was sequenced for a study of glioma-infiltrating T cells after dendritic cell vaccination. About the research overall: Monocyte-derived dendritic cells, cultured six to seven days with IL-4 and GM-CSF, were pulsed with autologous tumor lysate.

Time point denoted: after dendritic cell vaccination, including at tumor progression/relapse. The immunoSEQ assay amplified TCRB CDR3 from up to about 2 ug DNA. TCRdb's table, derived via immunoSEQ multiplex PCR, lists solely in-frame clones and lacks some. Among fewer than 60,000 clones listed, approximately 89% were seen once. From germline, CDR1 is LGHNT and CDR2 FRNRAP. The length of the CDR3 is 14 residues. Unmatched junction bases numbered 3, after V lost 1 base and J lost 6 bases. The genes are TRBV12-5 and TRBJ1-2, with TRBD1 identical over 9 bases. Sample: blood, taken after dendritic cell vaccination. The origin of this receptor is a human donor with glioblastoma. CDR3 residues: CASGLDGQGHGYTF. As DNA, the CDR3 is TGTGCTAGTGGTTTGGACGGACAGGGGCATGGCTACACCTTC.